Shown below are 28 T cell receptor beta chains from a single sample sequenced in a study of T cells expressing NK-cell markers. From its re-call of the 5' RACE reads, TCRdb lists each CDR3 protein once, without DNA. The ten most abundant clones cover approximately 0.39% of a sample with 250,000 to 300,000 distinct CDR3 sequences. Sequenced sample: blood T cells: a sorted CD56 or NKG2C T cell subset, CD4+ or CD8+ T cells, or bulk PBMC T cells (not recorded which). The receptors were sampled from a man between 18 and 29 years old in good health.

CDR3 protein: CAISDRAGGFSGANVLTF. V and J are TRBV10-3 and TRBJ2-6; the D gene TCRdb calls, TRBD2, cannot be checked with no DNA. The germline gives CDR1 ENHRY, CDR2 SYGVKD. This CDR3 comprises 18 residues.

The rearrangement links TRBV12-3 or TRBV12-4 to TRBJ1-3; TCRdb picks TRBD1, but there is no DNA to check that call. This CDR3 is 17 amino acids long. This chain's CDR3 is CASSLDKGGMSGNTIYF.

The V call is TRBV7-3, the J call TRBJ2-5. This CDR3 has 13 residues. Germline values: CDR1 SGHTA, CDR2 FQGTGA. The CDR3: CASSSTLGETQYF.

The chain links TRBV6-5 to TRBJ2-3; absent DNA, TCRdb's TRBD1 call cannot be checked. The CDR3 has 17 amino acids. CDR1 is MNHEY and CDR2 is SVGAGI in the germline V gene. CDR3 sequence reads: CASSFLQGAGGTDTQYF.

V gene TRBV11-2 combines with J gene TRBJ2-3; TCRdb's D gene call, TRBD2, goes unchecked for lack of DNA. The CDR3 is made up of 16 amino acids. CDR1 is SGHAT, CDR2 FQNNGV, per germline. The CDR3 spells CASSLFGTSSTDTQYF.

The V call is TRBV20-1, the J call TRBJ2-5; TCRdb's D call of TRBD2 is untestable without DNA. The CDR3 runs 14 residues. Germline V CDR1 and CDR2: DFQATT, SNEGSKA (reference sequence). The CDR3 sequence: CSAGTSGGQETQYF.

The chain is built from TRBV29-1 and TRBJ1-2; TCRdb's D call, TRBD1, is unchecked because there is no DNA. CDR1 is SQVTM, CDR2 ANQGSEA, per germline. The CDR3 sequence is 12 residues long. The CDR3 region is CSVAGQGAGYTF.

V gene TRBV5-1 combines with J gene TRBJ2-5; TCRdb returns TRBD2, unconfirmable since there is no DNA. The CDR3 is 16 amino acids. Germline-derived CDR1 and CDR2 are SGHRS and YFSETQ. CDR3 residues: CASSRISGQPGETQYF. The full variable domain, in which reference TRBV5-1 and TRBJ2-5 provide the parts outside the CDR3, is KAGVTQTPRYLIKTRGQQVTLSCSPISGHRSVSWYQQTPGQGLQFLFEYFSETQRNKGNFPGRFSGRQFSNSRSEMNVSTLELGDSALYLCASSRISGQPGETQYFGPGTRLLVL.

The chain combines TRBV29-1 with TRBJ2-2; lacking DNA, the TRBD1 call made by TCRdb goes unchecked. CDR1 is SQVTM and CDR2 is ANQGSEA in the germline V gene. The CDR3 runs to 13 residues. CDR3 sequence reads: CSVGQVSTGELFF.

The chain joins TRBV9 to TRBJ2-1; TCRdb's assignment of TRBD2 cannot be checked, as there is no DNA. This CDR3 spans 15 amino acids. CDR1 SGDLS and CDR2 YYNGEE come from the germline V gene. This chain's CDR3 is CASSQTSGDRNEQFF. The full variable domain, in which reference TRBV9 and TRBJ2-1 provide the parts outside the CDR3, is DSGVTQTPKHLITATGQRVTLRCSPRSGDLSVYWYQQSLDQGLQFLIQYYNGEERAKGNILERFSAQQFPDLHSELNLSSLELGDSALYFCASSQTSGDRNEQFFGPGTRLTVL.

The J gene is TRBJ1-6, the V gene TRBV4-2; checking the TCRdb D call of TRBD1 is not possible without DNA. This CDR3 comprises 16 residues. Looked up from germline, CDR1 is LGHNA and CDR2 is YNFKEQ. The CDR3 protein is CASSQAGGEYNSPLHF.

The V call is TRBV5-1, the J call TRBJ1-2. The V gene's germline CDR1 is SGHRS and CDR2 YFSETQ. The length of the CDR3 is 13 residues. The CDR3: CASSFSDEYGYTF.

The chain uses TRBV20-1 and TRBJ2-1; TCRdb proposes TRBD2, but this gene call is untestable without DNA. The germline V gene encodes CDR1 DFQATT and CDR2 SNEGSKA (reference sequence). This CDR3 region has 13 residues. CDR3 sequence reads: CSAVVAGVGEQFF.

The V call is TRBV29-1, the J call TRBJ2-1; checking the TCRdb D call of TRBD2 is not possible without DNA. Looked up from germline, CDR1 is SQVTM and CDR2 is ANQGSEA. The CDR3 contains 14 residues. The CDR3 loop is CSVVLAGHYNEQFF.

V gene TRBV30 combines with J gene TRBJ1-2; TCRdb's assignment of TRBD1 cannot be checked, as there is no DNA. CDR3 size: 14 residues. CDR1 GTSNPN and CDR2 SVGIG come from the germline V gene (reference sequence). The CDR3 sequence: CAWSTQTGDYGYTF.

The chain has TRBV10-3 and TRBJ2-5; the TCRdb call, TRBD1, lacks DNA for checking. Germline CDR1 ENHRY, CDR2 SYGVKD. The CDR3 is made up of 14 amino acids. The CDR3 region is CAIKGTGSQETQYF.

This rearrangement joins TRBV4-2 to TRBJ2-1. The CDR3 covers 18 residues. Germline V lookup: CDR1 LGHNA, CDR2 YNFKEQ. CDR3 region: CASGISTRVATEHNEQFF.

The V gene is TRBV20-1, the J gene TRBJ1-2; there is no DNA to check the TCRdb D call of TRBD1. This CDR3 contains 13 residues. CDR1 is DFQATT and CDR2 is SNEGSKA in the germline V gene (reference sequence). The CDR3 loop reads CSAVDTKSYGYTF.

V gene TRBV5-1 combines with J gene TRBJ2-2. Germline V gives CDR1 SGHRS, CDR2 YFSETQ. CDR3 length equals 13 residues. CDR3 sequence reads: CATRNSNTGELFF.

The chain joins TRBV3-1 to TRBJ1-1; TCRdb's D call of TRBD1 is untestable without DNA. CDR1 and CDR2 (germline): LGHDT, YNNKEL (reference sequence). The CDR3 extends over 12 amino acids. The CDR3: CASSQGRLEAFF.

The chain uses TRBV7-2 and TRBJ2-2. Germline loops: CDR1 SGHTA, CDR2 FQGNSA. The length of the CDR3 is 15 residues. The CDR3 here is CANPSSYGHTGELFF.

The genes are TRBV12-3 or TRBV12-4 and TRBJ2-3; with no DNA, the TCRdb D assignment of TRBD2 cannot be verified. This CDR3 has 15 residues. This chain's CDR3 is CASSYETSGPYTQYF.

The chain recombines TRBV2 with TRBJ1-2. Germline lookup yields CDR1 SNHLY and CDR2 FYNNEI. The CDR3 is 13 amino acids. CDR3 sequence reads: CASQNSLQHGYTF.

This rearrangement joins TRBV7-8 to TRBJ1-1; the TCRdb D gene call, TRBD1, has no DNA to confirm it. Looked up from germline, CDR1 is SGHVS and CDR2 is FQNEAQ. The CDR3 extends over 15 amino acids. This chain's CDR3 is CASSFNWGGLAEAFF.

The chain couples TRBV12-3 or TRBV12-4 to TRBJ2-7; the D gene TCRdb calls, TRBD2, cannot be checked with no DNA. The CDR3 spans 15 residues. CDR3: CASSFEGLAGIEQYF.

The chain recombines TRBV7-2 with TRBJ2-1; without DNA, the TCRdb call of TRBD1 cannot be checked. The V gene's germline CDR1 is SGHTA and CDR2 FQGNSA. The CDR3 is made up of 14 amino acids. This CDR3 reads CASSPRQVPNEQFF.

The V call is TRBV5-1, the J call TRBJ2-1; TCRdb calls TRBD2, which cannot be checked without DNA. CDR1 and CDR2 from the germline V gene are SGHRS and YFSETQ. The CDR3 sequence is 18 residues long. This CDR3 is CASSFRAGGPRSYNEQFF.

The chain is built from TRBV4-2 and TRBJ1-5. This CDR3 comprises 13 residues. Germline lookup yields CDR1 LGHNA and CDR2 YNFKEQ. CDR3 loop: CASSHDSGQPQHF.